The TCR beta chain under discussion was sequenced for a study of blood T cell repertoires in COVID-19. Study-wide background: The origin of the acute and convalescent COVID-19 samples was the United States, Italy and Spain.

In germline, CDR1 is SGHRS, CDR2 YFSETQ. Trimming removed 4 bases from V and 2 bases from J; junction bases left unmatched: 2. The CDR3 extends over 14 amino acids. As processed by the authors: Nucleated cell number was recorded as an estimate derived from reference gene primer amplification. Clones were read by immunoSEQ multiplex PCR, and TCRdb kept only the in-frame ones, dropping some. The V and J calls and clone size were taken over from that table, and D and trimming were inferred from the DNA. This repertoire shows about 330,000 clones, over 75% found once; its top ten account for around 6.9%.

The rearrangement uses TRBV5-1 and TRBJ2-3, with TRBD2 matching 9 bases. Material: peripheral blood. The TCR was taken from a human donor in a cohort sampled during active COVID-19. The CDR3: CASSKGLATDTQYF. CDR3 DNA: TGCGCCAGCAGCAAGGGACTAGCCACAGATACGCAGTATTTT.